The 6 T cell receptor beta chains in this list originate from one sample, sequenced in a study of long-term antiretroviral therapy in people with HIV. With survey level as its setting, the immunoSEQ assay was v3.0. Some clones are missing from TCRdb's copy, which holds only in-frame ones; the method was immunoSEQ multiplex PCR. The sample carries about 17,000 clones, roughly 72% recorded once. Sequencing used unsorted PBMCs, obtained 2.5 years before starting antiretroviral therapy. These receptors all come from a woman in her forties or fifties with HIV.

The J gene is TRBJ2-5, the V gene TRBV7-7; no reliable D call. The CDR3 length is 12 residues. Germline V CDR1 and CDR2: SSHAT, FNYEAQ (reference sequence). The germline V and J ends were trimmed by 5 bases and 3 bases, with 7 bases remaining between them. Here the CDR3 reads CASSPLKETQYF. The CDR3 coding sequence is TGTGCCAGCAGCCCCTTAAAAGAGACCCAGTACTTC.

This clone was found once. This chain uses TRBV9 with TRBJ2-5; 11 nucleotides match TRBD2. The CDR3 is 15 amino acids. Looked up from germline, CDR1 is SGDLS and CDR2 is YYNGEE. V gave up 3 bases and J gave up 5 bases; unmatched junction bases: 6. For the CDR3, the DNA is TGTGCCAGCAGCGGTAGCGGGGGGGCCGGTGAGACCCAGTACTTC. Translation gives CASSGSGGAGETQYF.

The chain employs TRBV27 and TRBJ2-1; D unresolved. This CDR3 has 15 amino acids. Germline CDR1 reads MNHEY; CDR2 reads SMNVEV (reference sequence). Trimming cost V 6 bases and J 0 bases, with 12 bases left between them. The CDR3 bases are TGTGCCAGCAGACGAGGATCGAGCTCCTACAATGAGCAGTTCTTC. Translating it yields CASRRGSSSYNEQFF.

The rearrangement joins TRBV19 to TRBJ1-2, with 8 bases aligning to TRBD1. Germline V gene lookup returns CDR1 LNHDA and CDR2 SQIVND (reference sequence). Trimming took 7 bases from V and 3 from J; bases not matched to a gene: 7. This CDR3 spans 14 amino acids. The CDR3, as DNA: TGTGCCAGTACCCCCAGGGGGCAGGACTATGGCTACACCTTC. Its translation: CASTPRGQDYGYTF.

V gene TRBV12-5 combines with J gene TRBJ2-2; unclear D gene. The CDR3 length is 15 residues. From germline, CDR1 is LGHNT and CDR2 FRNRAP. V lost 1 base to trimming and J lost 5 bases, with 11 bases between them. The CDR3 spells CASGLDFGRTGELFF. CDR3 DNA: TGTGCTAGTGGTTTGGATTTTGGACGGACCGGGGAGCTGTTTTTT.

The chain joins TRBV7-8 to TRBJ1-5, with D perhaps matching TRBD1 (5 bases). Trimming left V 3 bases short and J 7 bases short, with 13 bases between. Looked up from germline, CDR1 is SGHVS and CDR2 is FQNEAQ. The CDR3 consists of 14 residues. CDR3: CASSFQGFGQPQHF. The CDR3, as DNA: TGTGCCAGCAGCTTTCAGGGTTTTGGGCAGCCCCAGCATTTT.